This T cell receptor beta chain originates from a study of neurological immune-mediated disorders (dated by TCRdb to the late 2010s). For the wider study: Peripheral blood TCR-beta repertoires from patients with HTLV-I-associated myelopathy (HAM/TSP), patients with multiple sclerosis, and healthy controls were compared in the study using UMI-based sequencing. Of the roughly 71 subjects in the cohort, some 15 were HAM/TSP patients, some 34 were multiple sclerosis patients, and around 20 were healthy controls. Longitudinal HAM/TSP and healthy donors were sampled at 3 time-points each (about 3-45 month intervals). Alongside PBMC samples, the set of about 97 TCR-beta libraries contained longitudinal samples, technical triplicates, and paired CD4+ and CD8+ T-cell subsets that had been sorted.

Sample time point, as interpreted from the label and publication: longitudinal time-point 2. For the unsorted PBMC libraries, 2 million PBMCs were stored in RNAlater at -80 degrees C until RNA extraction and were used to generate the libraries. Peripheral blood was subjected to Ficoll-Hypaque density gradient centrifugation to isolate PBMCs, which were then cryopreserved in liquid nitrogen. cDNA was synthesized by template-switch 5'RACE using a primer with a 10-nucleotide random unique molecular identifier that tagged each TCR transcript. Every sequencing run yielded over 200 million TCR-beta sequences covering 15-18 subjects. The RNeasy kit was used to extract total RNA. TCR-beta VDJ regions were amplified with primers for the TCR constant region and the 5'RACE anchor, using the KAPA Real-time Library Amplification kit. A first PCR added sample indexes and Illumina adaptors, and a second PCR then raised library yield. After Ampure bead purification, the TCR product of roughly 650 bp was size-selected on a 2% E-gel SizeSelection system. Library quality was checked on a Bioanalyzer, concentration was measured with Qubit, and libraries were quantified with the Kapa Library Quantification kit before pooling. Libraries were sequenced paired-end 2 x 150 bp on an Illumina HiSeq 2500. To increase sequence diversity, about 24-32% phiX was spiked into each library pool. Under the source paper's analysis protocol: The quality-filtered reads were processed with the UMI-based MiGEC pipeline, whose error correction step removed more than 80% of the raw TCR sequences. VDJ genes were aligned to IMGT germline references, and clonotypes were defined by unique CDR3 amino acid sequence plus V-J genes. Clonal expansion, Shannon diversity and CDR3 relatedness (CalcPairwiseDistances, ClusterSamples) were evaluated with VDJtools, and phylogenetic trees were built with CLCbio workbench. A clone was classed as expanded if it had 8 or more unique UMIs, a cutoff based on coefficient-of-variation modelling across technical triplicates. TCRdb ran its own pipeline on the public reads, namely fastp trimming at Q25 and MiXCR clone calling, and kept in-frame beta chains. When rows share a CDR3 protein, they turn into one entry using the most common DNA and genes. The authors' filters were not applied to this entry. The sample records fewer than 60,000 distinct CDR3 sequences, about an eighth of which are singletons. The top ten hold roughly 4.5% of the sample.

After removal of 2 bases from V and 5 bases from J, the junction retains 13 bases not matched to a gene. The CDR3 runs 17 amino acids, cysteine and phenylalanine included. The retained sequence is limited to the CDR3, 51 bases, with the frame set at the first base. The germline V gene provides CDR1 MNHEY and CDR2 SVGAGI. General study outcomes and caveats: TCR clonal expansion was greatest in HAM/TSP patients and smallest in MS patients, who ranked below even healthy controls. No identical CDR3 amino acid sequences were shared among expanded clones across subjects, suggesting private TCR-beta repertoires in all groups.

This clonotype was recorded at least ten times. Its antigen target is currently unknown. The input lacks base qualities; no much larger clone sits a single base away. Recombination joined TRBV6-5 with TRBJ1-2, and 8 junction bases match TRBD1. The clonotype originates from a male donor with HTLV-1-associated myelopathy (HAM/TSP). Sequenced sample: PBMCs. The CDR3 region: CASSYPKGTGSLYGYTF. The DNA is TGTGCCAGCAGTTACCCCAAGGGGACAGGTTCCCTTTATGGCTACACCTTC.